This T cell receptor beta chain stems from a study of T cells in Graves' hyperthyroidism and ophthalmopathy. TCR beta CDR3 sequences were amplified from RNA transcripts. An initial round of RT-PCR targeting the TCR CDR3 relied on the HTBI primer set. TCRdb reanalysed the multiplex PCR reads using MiXCR and keeps one entry per CDR3 protein. Seen here are a few hundred thousand distinct CDR3 sequences, about half observed once, and the top ten hold approximately 7.5%. The germline V gene has CDR1 DFQATT and CDR2 SNEGSKA (reference sequence). V lost 4 bases and J 2 bases, leaving 9 bases between the germline ends. The CDR3 runs 14 residues. This clonotype was seen at least ten times.

The TCR originated in a woman younger than 35 with Graves' hyperthyroidism. J is TRBJ2-6 and V is TRBV20-1; D gene uncertain. Input material: peripheral blood or thyroid tissue (not recorded which). The DNA of the CDR3 is TGCAGTGCTATAGAAAGCCCTGGGGCCAACGTCCTGACTTTC. Protein sequence: CSAIESPGANVLTF.